This entry features one T cell receptor (beta chain) sequence. This CDR3 has 12 residues. V dropped 6 bases and J dropped 8 bases, with 10 bases sitting between them. CDR1 and CDR2 from the germline V gene are MGHDK and SYGVNS. This specimen belongs to a study of blood T cell repertoires in COVID-19. The wider study: Sites in the United States, Italy and Spain provided acute and convalescent COVID-19 samples. PBMCs, B-cell-depleted T cells, or T cells were the source of the cDNA or gDNA that made up the material.

Original data processing: By means of reference gene primer amplification, nucleated cell counts were estimated. Assay: immunoSEQ multiplex PCR; the TCRdb copy retains only in-frame clones and omits some. V and J calls and clone size come straight from that table; D and trimming were deduced from the DNA. This repertoire shows under 200,000 clones, 70% to 90% found once; its top ten account for around 4%. The receptor comes from a woman aged 70-85 years with acute or convalescent COVID-19. Specimen: peripheral blood. The rearrangement joins TRBV25-1 to TRBJ1-4, with unresolved D. CDR3 coding DNA: TGTGCCAGCAGGGGCAACCAGGAAAAACTGTTTTTT. It specifies CASRGNQEKLFF.